These 11 T cell receptor beta chains were sequenced from one sample in a study of T cell clones after liver transplantation. Method: immunoSEQ multiplex PCR; TCRdb's copy keeps in-frame clones and lacks some. The data show around 18,000 clones, over 75% seen once. This specimen was CD8+ T cells from blood, taken just over 45 months after liver transplant. The source is a human patient who received a liver transplant. Some of the T cells might come from the graft donor.

This clone was counted once. The rearrangement links TRBV6-1 to TRBJ2-3; D is uncertain. The CDR3 loop spans 14 amino acids. V lost 2 bases, J lost 5 bases, and 11 bases lay in between. Germline values: CDR1 MNHNS, CDR2 SASEGT. The DNA for the CDR3 is TGTGCCAGCAGTGAATGGGTGCTGGTAGATACGCAGTATTTT. Protein: CASSEWVLVDTQYF.

This rearrangement joins TRBV2 to TRBJ1-2; D ambiguous. V lost 2 bases and J lost 8, with 18 bases in between. Per the germline V gene, CDR1 is SNHLY and CDR2 is FYNNEI. The CDR3 contains 15 residues. The CDR3: CASSETLAGPYGYTF. For the CDR3, the DNA is TGTGCCAGCAGTGAAACCCTGGCAGGTCCTTACGGCTACACCTTC.

The chain has TRBV28 and TRBJ1-5; the D gene is possibly TRBD1 (5 bases). The CDR3 spans 14 residues. Germline V gives CDR1 MDHEN, CDR2 SYDVKM. V lost 3 bases and J lost 0, with 6 bases in between. The CDR3 here is CASSFRDSNQPQHF. The CDR3, as DNA: TGTGCCAGCAGTTTCAGGGATAGCAATCAGCCCCAGCATTTT. Supplemented by reference TRBV28 and TRBJ1-5, the full variable domain reads DVKVTQSSRYLVKRTGEKVFLECVQDMDHENMFWYRQDPGLGLRLIYFSYDVKMKEKGDIPEGYSVSREKKERFSLILESASTNQTSMYLCASSFRDSNQPQHFGDGTRLSIL.

The chain couples TRBV5-4 to TRBJ1-1, with a tentative D call TRBD1 (6 bases). The CDR3 has 12 residues. Trimming took off 5 bases at V and 11 bases at J, with 16 bases between the two ends. Germline V gene sequence: CDR1 SGHNT, CDR2 YYREEE (reference sequence). CDR3 DNA sequence: TGTGCCAGCAGTTTCCTCAGGGGTGCGGCTTTCTTT. Translated: CASSFLRGAAFF. Full variable domain (missing parts from reference TRBV5-4 and TRBJ1-1): ETGVTQSPTHLIKTRGQQVTLRCSSQSGHNTVSWYQQALGQGPQFIFQYYREEENGRGNFPPRFSGLQFPNYSSELNVNALELDDSALYLCASSFLRGAAFFGQGTRLTVV.

V gene TRBV29-1 combines with J gene TRBJ2-7; no clear D. The V end lost 4 bases, the J end lost 0 bases, and 10 bases lay between the germline ends. Germline loops: CDR1 SQVTM, CDR2 ANQGSEA. CDR3 length: 13 residues. CDR3 DNA: TGCAGCGTTGGGCACGTCGACTCCTACGAGCAGTACTTC. The encoded protein is CSVGHVDSYEQYF.

V and J are TRBV11-2 and TRBJ2-7; TRBD2 is a possible D gene (5 bases). CDR3 length: 13 amino acids. Germline assignment: CDR1 SGHAT and CDR2 FQNNGV. The CDR3 loop reads CAVRGASSYEQYF. The CDR3 bases are TGTGCTGTCCGGGGAGCGAGCTCCTACGAGCAGTACTTC.

The chain is built from TRBV4-1 and TRBJ2-7; 8 bases are a match to TRBD1. Germline assignment: CDR1 MGHRA and CDR2 YSYEKL. This CDR3 region has 15 residues. The J segment lost 6 bases and the V segment lost 0 bases, leaving 7 bases of the junction unmatched. CDR3 in amino acids: CASSQDGQGRGEQYF. CDR3 nucleotide sequence: TGCGCCAGCAGCCAAGACGGACAGGGAAGGGGCGAGCAGTACTTC.

The gene calls are TRBV5-6 and TRBJ1-5; a weak D match, TRBD1 (5 bases). This CDR3 has 16 amino acids. Germline V gene sequence: CDR1 SGHDT, CDR2 YYEEEE. With 2 bases removed from V and 0 bases from J, the gap between germline ends came to 12 bases. DNA for the CDR3: TGTGCCAGCAGCTTACGAGGGGCTTATAGCAATCAGCCCCAGCATTTT. It encodes CASSLRGAYSNQPQHF.

This clone was found once. The chain is built from TRBV10-3 and TRBJ2-7; D gene unclear. Germline CDR1 is ENHRY and CDR2 is SYGVKD. The germline V and J ends were trimmed by 0 bases and 3 bases, with 6 bases remaining between them. The CDR3 contains 13 residues. The DNA for the CDR3 is TGTGCCATCAGTGAGTCGACCTTCTACGAGCAGTACTTC. It yields the protein CAISESTFYEQYF.

This sequence joins TRBV9 and TRBJ2-2; D not resolved. The CDR3 has 12 residues. CDR1 and CDR2 from the germline V gene are SGDLS and YYNGEE. V was trimmed by 2 bases and J by 6 bases, leaving 5 bases between them. CDR3 loop: CASSVEPGELFF. The CDR3 DNA sequence: TGTGCCAGCAGCGTCGAGCCCGGGGAGCTGTTTTTT.

CDR3 bases: TGTGCCAGCAGTAGACTAGCGGGAGTCGGGACTGAGACCCAGTACTTC. It translates to CASSRLAGVGTETQYF. The gene calls are TRBV6-6 and TRBJ2-5; 12 bases match TRBD2. V was pared by 5 bases and J by 5 bases, with 9 bases of the junction left unmatched. Germline V gene data show CDR1 as MNHNY and CDR2 as SVGAGI (reference sequence). CDR3 size: 16 residues.